This TCR beta chain is drawn from a study of blood T cell repertoires in COVID-19. Germline loops: CDR1 MNHEY, CDR2 SVGAGI. This CDR3 contains 15 residues. The V and J ends lost 0 bases and 0 bases respectively, with 6 bases between them. Some clones are missing from TCRdb's copy, which holds only in-frame ones; the method was immunoSEQ multiplex PCR. The table lists about 400,000 clones, around 92% of them singletons, with 1.5% to 2% in the top ten. The J gene is TRBJ1-3, the V gene TRBV6-5; D is undetermined. This clonotype was obtained from a woman in her twenties or thirties who had recovered from COVID-19. Input material: PBMCs or T cells enriched from blood (not recorded which). This CDR3 reads CASSYSPGSGNTIYF. For the CDR3, the DNA is TGTGCCAGCAGTTACTCCCCGGGCTCTGGAAACACCATATATTTT.